What follows are 9 T cell receptor beta chains derived from one specimen sequenced in a study of OX40 agonist ivuxolimab in advanced cancers. Here immunoSEQ multiplex PCR was the method, and the copy in TCRdb shows in-frame clones only, minus some. Here the sample spans 76,000 or so clones, 70% to 90% being singletons. The sequencing used CD4+ or CD8+ T cells sorted from blood, collected in a trial of the OX40 agonist ivuxolimab. The receptors shown here come from an adult with an advanced solid tumor such as melanoma, head and neck, liver or kidney cancer.

The genes are TRBV5-1 and TRBJ1-1; maybe TRBD1 (6 bases). Trimming stripped 2 bases from V and 1 base from J, with 9 bases between. The CDR3 runs 14 residues. Germline V lookup: CDR1 SGHRS, CDR2 YFSETQ. The CDR3 reads CASSFNRENTEAFF. The CDR3 region has the DNA TGCGCCAGCAGCTTCAACAGGGAGAACACTGAAGCTTTCTTT.

This chain uses TRBV14 with TRBJ2-7; D is perhaps TRBD1 or TRBD2 (5 bases each). The germline V gene encodes CDR1 SGHDN and CDR2 FVKESK. Trimming removed 0 bases at V and 2 bases at J, with 11 bases between. CDR3 length: 15 residues. DNA for the CDR3: TGTGCCAGCAGCCAAGATTGGCCGGGACCCTACGAGCAGTACTTC. Protein product: CASSQDWPGPYEQYF.

The chain links TRBV4-2 to TRBJ2-7; D is perhaps TRBD2 (6 bases). The V and J ends lost 0 bases and 4 bases respectively, with 10 bases between them. The CDR3 length is 14 residues. Germline V gene lookup returns CDR1 LGHNA and CDR2 YNFKEQ. Written as DNA, the CDR3 is TGTGCCAGCAGCCAAGATATAGCGGAGTACGAGCAGTACTTC. Translating it yields CASSQDIAEYEQYF.

DNA of the CDR3: TGTGCCAGCTCACCGCGGACAGAGGCGAACACCGGGGAGCTGTTTTTT. It translates to CASSPRTEANTGELFF. The chain carries TRBV18 and TRBJ2-2; D perhaps matches TRBD1 (6 bases). Trimming removed 3 bases from V and 0 bases from J, with 11 bases in between. This CDR3 contains 16 residues. In germline, CDR1 is KGHSH, CDR2 LQKENI. The full variable domain, completed using reference TRBV18 and TRBJ2-2, is NAGVMQNPRHLVRRRGQEARLRCSPMKGHSHVYWYRQLPEEGLKFMVYLQKENIIDESGMPKERFSAEFPKEGPSILRIQQVVRGDSAAYFCASSPRTEANTGELFFGEGSRLTVL.

V gene TRBV5-4 combines with J gene TRBJ2-1; D may be TRBD1 (6 bases). The germline V gene encodes CDR1 SGHNT and CDR2 YYREEE (reference sequence). The V and J ends lost 0 bases and 3 bases respectively, with 10 bases between them. There are 15 residues in the CDR3. The CDR3 reads CASSLGGGRYNEQFF. Written as DNA, the CDR3 is TGTGCCAGCAGCTTGGGAGGGGGTCGCTACAATGAGCAGTTCTTC.

Only one count was recorded for this clone. The V call is TRBV29-1, the J call TRBJ2-7; 11 positions match TRBD1. In germline, CDR1 is SQVTM, CDR2 ANQGSEA. With V trimmed by 3 bases and J by 6 bases, 4 bases remained unmatched. CDR3 size: 13 residues. CDR3 region: CSVDGTGGTEQYF. CDR3 in DNA: TGCAGCGTTGATGGGACAGGGGGAACCGAGCAGTACTTC.

The chain couples TRBV18 to TRBJ2-5; 13 nucleotides match TRBD2. Germline CDR1 KGHSH, CDR2 LQKENI. V trimming: 3 bases; J trimming: 5 bases; junction bases outside the gene matches: 12. The CDR3 runs to 18 residues. The CDR3 loop is CASSPKTSGGTGRETQYF. The DNA for the CDR3 is TGTGCCAGCTCACCGAAGACTAGCGGGGGGACCGGCCGGGAGACCCAGTACTTC.

This sequence joins TRBV6-1 and TRBJ1-5; a weak D match, TRBD1 (6 bases). Trimming shortened V by 8 bases and J by 4 bases, and 15 bases separated the two germline ends. This CDR3 is built from 14 residues. CDR1 and CDR2 from the germline V gene are MNHNS and SASEGT. In nucleotides, the CDR3 is TGTGCCAGCGAGCAGGGGTTGTCGAATCAGCCCCAGCATTTT. The encoded protein is CASEQGLSNQPQHF.

V is TRBV11-3 and J is TRBJ2-4, with unresolved D. Germline V gives CDR1 SGHNT, CDR2 YENEEA. The V end was cut by 1 base, the J end by 0 bases, with 4 bases between. There are 14 residues in the CDR3. This chain's CDR3 is CASSLGPAKNIQYF. The CDR3 bases are TGTGCCAGCAGCTTAGGTCCAGCCAAAAACATTCAGTACTTC.